This T cell receptor (beta chain) is from a study of shared clonotypes between healthy human individuals. Germline CDR1 reads MGHRA; CDR2 reads YSYEKL. Trimming stripped 1 base from V and 8 bases from J, with 8 bases between. The CDR3 has 13 amino acids. Method: immunoSEQ multiplex PCR; TCRdb's copy keeps in-frame clones and lacks some. Of about 770,000 clones in the sample, roughly two thirds were seen once. The rearrangement links TRBV4-1 to TRBJ1-4; D call uncertain. The receptor was isolated from a woman aged 25 to 39 in good health. The specimen was memory CD4+ T cells sorted from blood. Subset here: CD45RA-negative fraction. The CDR3: CASSQVLGEKLFF. CDR3 bases: TGCGCCAGCAGCCAAGTTCTGGGGGAAAAACTGTTTTTT.